The 9 T cell receptor beta chains given below trace back to one sample, sequenced in a study of blood T cell repertoires in COVID-19. Method: immunoSEQ multiplex PCR; TCRdb's copy keeps in-frame clones and lacks some. The sample carries some 96,000 clones, around four fifths recorded once. The sample taken for sequencing was peripheral blood. Every receptor here comes from a man in his 70s with active or convalescent COVID-19.

V gene TRBV9 combines with J gene TRBJ1-1, with 8 bases fitting TRBD1. Losses at the gene ends were 3 bases for V and 1 base for J; bases not matched to a gene: 11. The CDR3 is 17 residues long. The germline V gene has CDR1 SGDLS and CDR2 YYNGEE. As DNA, the CDR3 is TGTGCCAGCAGCGCCAATCCCCCAGGGGGCACGAACACTGAAGCTTTCTTT. Residues: CASSANPPGGTNTEAFF.

Note on this clone: Other DNA variants within this sample encode the same CDR3. The chain employs TRBV6-5 and TRBJ1-1, with D unresolved. The CDR3 runs 12 residues. The germline V gene encodes CDR1 MNHEY and CDR2 SVGAGI. Trimming took off 4 bases at V and 4 bases at J, with 7 bases between the two ends. CDR3 DNA sequence: TGTGCCAGCAGTTCGGGAGGCACTGAAGCTTTCTTT. Its translation: CASSSGGTEAFF.

This clone was observed a few times. The chain employs TRBV28 and TRBJ1-1; D is ambiguous. Trimming took 2 bases from V and 1 from J, leaving 14 bases between them. The germline V gene has CDR1 MDHEN and CDR2 SYDVKM. This CDR3 is built from 16 residues. The CDR3: CASSLRGPPTNTEAFF. CDR3 bases: TGTGCCAGCAGTTTACGAGGTCCTCCTACGAACACTGAAGCTTTCTTT.

V usage is TRBV6-2 or TRBV6-3 and J usage is TRBJ2-3, with 8 bases aligning to TRBD2. The CDR3 runs to 15 residues. Germline CDR1 and CDR2: MNHEY and SVGEGT. V was clipped by 1 base and J by 1 base; unmatched bases: 1. This CDR3 is CASSYYGRGTDTQYF. CDR3 DNA sequence: TGTGCCAGCAGTTACTACGGGAGGGGCACAGATACGCAGTATTTT.

The V gene is TRBV5-1, the J gene TRBJ2-3; TRBD2 might be the D (6 bases). The CDR3 is 14 amino acids. Trimming removed 5 bases at V and 5 bases at J, with 15 bases between. Looked up from germline, CDR1 is SGHRS and CDR2 is YFSETQ. CDR3 loop: CASREGSGVDTQYF. The CDR3 nucleotides are TGCGCCAGCAGGGAGGGCTCGGGGGTAGATACGCAGTATTTT.

This chain connects TRBV6-6 to TRBJ1-1; a possible D gene is TRBD1 (5 bases). CDR3 length equals 16 residues. V was trimmed by 7 bases and J by 0 bases, leaving 18 bases between them. Germline lookup yields CDR1 MNHNY and CDR2 SVGAGI (reference sequence). This CDR3 reads CASINRQGGMNTEAFF. Here the CDR3 DNA reads TGTGCCAGCATCAATAGGCAGGGAGGGATGAACACTGAAGCTTTCTTT.

The V gene is TRBV4-3, the J gene TRBJ1-1; D might be TRBD1 (5 bases). The CDR3 is made up of 16 amino acids. The ends were cut back, 0 bases at V and 5 bases at J, with 16 bases in the middle. CDR1 and CDR2 from the germline V gene are LGHNA and YSLEER. The CDR3 protein is CASSQDSGARGTEAFF. In nucleotides, the CDR3 is TGCGCCAGCAGCCAAGATTCAGGAGCCCGGGGGACTGAAGCTTTCTTT.

The rearrangement links TRBV6-6 to TRBJ1-5, with TRBD1 matching over 8 bases. The CDR3 is made up of 18 amino acids. Losses at the gene ends were 5 bases for V and 0 bases for J; bases not matched to a gene: 12. CDR1 is MNHNY and CDR2 is SVGAGI in the germline V gene (reference sequence). The CDR3 nucleotides read TGTGCCAGCAGTCAACACGACAGGGGACCCTATAGCAATCAGCCCCAGCATTTT. Translation gives CASSQHDRGPYSNQPQHF.

This clone was detected a few times. The chain recombines TRBV2 with TRBJ2-5; TRBD2 matches at 10 bases. The J segment lost 5 bases and the V segment lost 2 bases, leaving 2 bases of the junction unmatched. This CDR3 has 14 residues. Germline loops: CDR1 SNHLY, CDR2 FYNNEI. Written as DNA, the CDR3 is TGTGCCAGCAGTGAAAGTAGCGGGAGGGAGACCCAGTACTTC. Its protein product is CASSESSGRETQYF.